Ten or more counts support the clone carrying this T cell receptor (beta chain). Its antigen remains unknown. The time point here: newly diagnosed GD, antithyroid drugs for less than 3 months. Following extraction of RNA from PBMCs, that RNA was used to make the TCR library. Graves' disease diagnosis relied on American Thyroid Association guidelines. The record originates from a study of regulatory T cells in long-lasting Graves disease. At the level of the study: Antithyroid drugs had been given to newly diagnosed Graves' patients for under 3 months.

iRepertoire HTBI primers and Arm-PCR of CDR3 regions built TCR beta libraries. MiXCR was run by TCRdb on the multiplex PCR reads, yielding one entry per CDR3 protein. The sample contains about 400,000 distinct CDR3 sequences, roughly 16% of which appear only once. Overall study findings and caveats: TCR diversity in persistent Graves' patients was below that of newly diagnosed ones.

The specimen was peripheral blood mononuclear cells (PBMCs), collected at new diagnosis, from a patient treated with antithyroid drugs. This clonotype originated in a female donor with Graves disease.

The CDR3: CASSQVGLGTYEQYF. The CDR3 DNA sequence: TGCGCCAGCAGCCAAGTGGGACTGGGTACCTACGAGCAGTACTTC. This chain links TRBV4-3 with TRBJ2-7; a possible D gene is TRBD2 (6 bases). Germline assignment: CDR1 LGHNA and CDR2 YSLEER. V was cut by 1 base and J by 2 bases, with 12 bases left in between. The CDR3 is made up of 15 amino acids.